This T cell receptor beta chain was retrieved from a study of post-analysis software for immune sequencing data (dated by TCRdb to between 2014 and 2016). Looking at the study overall: Recorded disease courses included relapsing-remitting, secondary progressive and progressive-relapsing multiple sclerosis, with some patients lacking subtype annotation. The multiple sclerosis patient repertoires were compared with around ten previously published healthy control repertoires from donors aged roughly 6 to 25 years. A subset of samples was prepared in parallel using single-end sample barcoding, then pooled and co-amplified after Illumina adapter ligation. What the authors observed across the whole study: Patients showed significantly higher frequencies than controls for several TRBV segments, among them TRBV5-6, TRBV5-1 and TRBV20-1. Normalized Chao1 diversity was significantly lower in multiple sclerosis patients than controls, suggesting substantial peripheral T-cell clonal expansion. Direct clustering with F measure showed strong co-clustering of samples prepared in the same batch, prompting a batch-effect correction. The control group was slightly older than the multiple sclerosis patient group.

TCR beta repertoires were profiled from peripheral blood of roughly 13 young patients with multiple sclerosis to demonstrate the VDJtools post-analysis software. The patients with multiple sclerosis were children and adolescents between roughly 6 and 17 years of age. Library creation used PCR. The instrument was an Illumina HiSeq 2500. Unique molecular identifiers were incorporated into TCR beta cDNA libraries to reduce PCR and sequencing biases. Per 1 to 10 million input T cells, approximately 500,000 cDNA molecules were obtained, such that each molecule approximated one T cell. The patient libraries were prepared and sequenced with the same protocol used for the earlier healthy control dataset. Samples belonging to the same batch were prepared together, multiplexed and sequenced on a shared HiSeq lane. The published analysis was carried out like this. Raw barcoded reads were processed with MIGEC, discarding single-read molecular identifier groups before consensus assembly and CDR3 extraction. VDJtools was used for post-analysis of the clonotype tables, and diversity was normalized by down-sampling every dataset to the size of the smallest sample. Repertoire overlap clustering matched CDR3 amino acid but not nucleotide sequences to correct batch-related cross-sample contamination. TCRdb reprocessed the public reads (quality trimming at Q25 with fastp, clone calling with MiXCR) and kept in-frame beta chains. All rows with the same CDR3 protein become a single entry with the most common DNA and genes. TCRdb assigned the V and J calls; the authors' analysis was not used. Present in this sample are approximately 570,000 distinct CDR3 sequences, 44% of which were seen just once. The top ten constitute 1.5% to 2% of the sample.

This clonotype appeared a few times. The clone's antigen remains unknown. Qualities for individual bases were not recorded, and no much larger clone is one base off. V and J are trimmed by 4 bases and 7 bases, and the gene matches miss 7 bases of the junction. Counted from cysteine to phenylalanine, this CDR3 has 15 amino acids. Only CDR3 DNA remains: 45 bases, in frame from the first base. CDR1 and CDR2 are read off the germline V gene as SGHDT and YYEEEE. The receptor was derived from a girl between 10 and 17 years old with multiple sclerosis. The sequencing input was blood. The rearrangement joined TRBV5-6 to TRBJ2-1; 11 nucleotides in the junction match TRBD2. In nucleotide form, the sequence is TGTGCCAGCAGCCTCTTTAGCGGGGGGGGAAATGAGCAGTTCTTC. This gives the protein CASSLFSGGGNEQFF.